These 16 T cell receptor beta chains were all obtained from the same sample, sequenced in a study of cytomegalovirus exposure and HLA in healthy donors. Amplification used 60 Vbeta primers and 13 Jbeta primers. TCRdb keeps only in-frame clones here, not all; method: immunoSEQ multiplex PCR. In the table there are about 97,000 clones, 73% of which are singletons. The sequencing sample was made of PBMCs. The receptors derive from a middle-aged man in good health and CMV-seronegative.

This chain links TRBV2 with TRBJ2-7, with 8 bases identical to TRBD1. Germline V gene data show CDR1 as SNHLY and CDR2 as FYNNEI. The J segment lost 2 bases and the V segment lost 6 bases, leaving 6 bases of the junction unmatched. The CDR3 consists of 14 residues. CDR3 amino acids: CASRPTGVTYEQYF. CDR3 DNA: TGTGCCAGCAGACCGACAGGGGTGACCTACGAGCAGTACTTC.

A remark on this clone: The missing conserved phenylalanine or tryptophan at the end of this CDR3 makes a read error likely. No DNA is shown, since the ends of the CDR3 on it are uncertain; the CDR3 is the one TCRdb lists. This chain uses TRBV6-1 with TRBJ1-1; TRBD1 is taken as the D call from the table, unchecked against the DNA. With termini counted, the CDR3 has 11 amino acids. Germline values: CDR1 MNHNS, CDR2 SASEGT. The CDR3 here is CASSEGWDRSL.

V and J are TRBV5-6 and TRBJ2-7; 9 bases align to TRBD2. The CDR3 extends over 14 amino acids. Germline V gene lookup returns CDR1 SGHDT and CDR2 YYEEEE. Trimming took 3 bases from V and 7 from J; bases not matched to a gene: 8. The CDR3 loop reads CASSSTGLAREQYF. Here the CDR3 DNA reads TGTGCCAGCAGCTCTACCGGACTAGCGCGGGAGCAGTACTTC.

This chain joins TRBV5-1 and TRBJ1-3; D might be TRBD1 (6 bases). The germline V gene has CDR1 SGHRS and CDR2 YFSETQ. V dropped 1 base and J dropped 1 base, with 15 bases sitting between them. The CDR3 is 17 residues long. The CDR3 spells CASSLSGQAESGNTIYF. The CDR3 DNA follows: TGCGCCAGCAGCTTGTCGGGACAAGCAGAATCTGGAAACACCATATATTTT.

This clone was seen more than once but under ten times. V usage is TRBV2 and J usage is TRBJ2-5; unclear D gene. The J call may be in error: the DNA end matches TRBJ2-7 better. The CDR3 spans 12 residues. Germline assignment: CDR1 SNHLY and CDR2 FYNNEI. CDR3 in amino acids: CASSEAGYEQYF. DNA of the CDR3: TGTGCCAGCAGTGAAGCCGGGTACGAGCAGTACTTC.

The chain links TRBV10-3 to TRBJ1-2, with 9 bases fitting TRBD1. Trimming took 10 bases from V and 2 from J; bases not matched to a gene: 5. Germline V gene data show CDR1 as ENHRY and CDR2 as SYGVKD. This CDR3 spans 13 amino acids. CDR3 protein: CANRQGVNYGYTF. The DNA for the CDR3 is TGTGCCAACCGACAGGGGGTGAACTATGGCTACACCTTC.

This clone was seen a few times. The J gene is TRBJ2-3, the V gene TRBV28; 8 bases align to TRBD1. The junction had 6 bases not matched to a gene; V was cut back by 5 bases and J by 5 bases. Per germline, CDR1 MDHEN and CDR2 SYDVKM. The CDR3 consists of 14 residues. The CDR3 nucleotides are TGTGCCAGCAGTGCGGACAGGGTAAGAGATACGCAGTATTTT. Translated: CASSADRVRDTQYF.

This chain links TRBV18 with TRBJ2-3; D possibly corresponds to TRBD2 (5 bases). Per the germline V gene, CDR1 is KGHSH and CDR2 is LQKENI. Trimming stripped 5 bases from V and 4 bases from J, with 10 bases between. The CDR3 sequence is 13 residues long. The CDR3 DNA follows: TGTGCCAGCTCAGACACGGGGTCAGATACGCAGTATTTT. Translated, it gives CASSDTGSDTQYF.

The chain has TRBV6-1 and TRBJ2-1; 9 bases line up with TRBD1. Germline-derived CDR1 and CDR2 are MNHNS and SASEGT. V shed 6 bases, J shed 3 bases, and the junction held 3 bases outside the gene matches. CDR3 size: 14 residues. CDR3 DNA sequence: TGTGCCAGCAGGGACAGGGGACTCTACAATGAGCAGTTCTTC. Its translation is CASRDRGLYNEQFF.

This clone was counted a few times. The CDR3 sequence: CASSLNWRGGPGELFF. The CDR3 region has the DNA TGCGCCAGCAGCTTGAACTGGCGGGGGGGACCCGGGGAGCTGTTTTTT. The chain uses TRBV4-1 and TRBJ2-2; 9 bases are shared with TRBD2. The CDR3 is made up of 16 amino acids. The germline gives CDR1 MGHRA, CDR2 YSYEKL. The V segment lost 5 bases and the J segment 6 bases; nucleotides outside the gene matches: 10.

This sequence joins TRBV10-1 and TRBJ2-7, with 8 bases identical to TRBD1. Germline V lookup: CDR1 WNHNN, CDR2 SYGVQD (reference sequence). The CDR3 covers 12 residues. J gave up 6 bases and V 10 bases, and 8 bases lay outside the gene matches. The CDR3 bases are TGCGCCATTCGGGCAGGGGGCTCCGAGCAGTACTTC. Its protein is CAIRAGGSEQYF.

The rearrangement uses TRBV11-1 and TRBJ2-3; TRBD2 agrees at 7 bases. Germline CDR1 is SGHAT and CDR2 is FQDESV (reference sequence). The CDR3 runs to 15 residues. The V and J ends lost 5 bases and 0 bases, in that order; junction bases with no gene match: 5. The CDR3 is CASSTRGESTDTQYF. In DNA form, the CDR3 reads TGTGCCAGCAGCACTCGGGGGGAGAGCACAGATACGCAGTATTTT.

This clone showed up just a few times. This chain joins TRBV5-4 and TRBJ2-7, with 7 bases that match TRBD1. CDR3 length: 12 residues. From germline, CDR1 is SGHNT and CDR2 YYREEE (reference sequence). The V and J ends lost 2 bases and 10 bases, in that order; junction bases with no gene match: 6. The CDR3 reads CASSLRQGQQYF. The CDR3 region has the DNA TGTGCCAGCAGCTTAAGACAGGGACAACAGTACTTC.

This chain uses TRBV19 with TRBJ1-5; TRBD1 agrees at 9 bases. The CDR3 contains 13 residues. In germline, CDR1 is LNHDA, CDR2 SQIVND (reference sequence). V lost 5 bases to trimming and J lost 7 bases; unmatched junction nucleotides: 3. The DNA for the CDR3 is TGTGCCAGTAGTCGACAGGGGGGACAGCCCCAGCATTTT. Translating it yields CASSRQGGQPQHF.

The CDR3 loop reads CASRPYRVNEQYF. CDR3 bases: TGCGCCAGCAGACCGTACAGGGTAAACGAGCAGTACTTC. The chain joins TRBV5-1 to TRBJ2-7, with TRBD1 as a possible D gene (6 bases). V was pared by 5 bases and J by 5 bases, with 14 bases between. CDR3 length: 13 residues. CDR1 is SGHRS and CDR2 is YFSETQ in the germline V gene.

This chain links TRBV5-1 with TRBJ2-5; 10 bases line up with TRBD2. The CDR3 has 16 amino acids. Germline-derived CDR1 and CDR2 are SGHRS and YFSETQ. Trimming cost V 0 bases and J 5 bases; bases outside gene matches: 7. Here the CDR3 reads CASSLASIAGGETQYF. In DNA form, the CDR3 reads TGCGCCAGCAGCTTGGCCTCTATAGCGGGGGGCGAGACCCAGTACTTC. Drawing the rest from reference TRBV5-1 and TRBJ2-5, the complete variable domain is KAGVTQTPRYLIKTRGQQVTLSCSPISGHRSVSWYQQTPGQGLQFLFEYFSETQRNKGNFPGRFSGRQFSNSRSEMNVSTLELGDSALYLCASSLASIAGGETQYFGPGTRLLVL.